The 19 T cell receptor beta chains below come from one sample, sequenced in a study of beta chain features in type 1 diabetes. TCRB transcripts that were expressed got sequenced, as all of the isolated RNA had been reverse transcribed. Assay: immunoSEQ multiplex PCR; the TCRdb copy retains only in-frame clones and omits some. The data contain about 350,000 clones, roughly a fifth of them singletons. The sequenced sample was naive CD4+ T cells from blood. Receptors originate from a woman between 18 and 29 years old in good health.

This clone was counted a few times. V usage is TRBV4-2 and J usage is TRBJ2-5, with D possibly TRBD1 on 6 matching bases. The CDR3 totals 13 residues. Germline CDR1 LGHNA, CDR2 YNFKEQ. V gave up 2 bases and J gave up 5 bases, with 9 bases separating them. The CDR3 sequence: CASSQRGKETQYF. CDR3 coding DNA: TGTGCCAGCAGCCAAAGGGGGAAGGAGACCCAGTACTTC.

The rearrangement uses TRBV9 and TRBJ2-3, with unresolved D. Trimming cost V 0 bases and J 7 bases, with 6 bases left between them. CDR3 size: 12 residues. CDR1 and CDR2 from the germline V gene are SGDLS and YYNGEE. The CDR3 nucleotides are TGTGCCAGCAGCGTAGACTCTAATACGCAGTATTTT. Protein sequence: CASSVDSNTQYF.

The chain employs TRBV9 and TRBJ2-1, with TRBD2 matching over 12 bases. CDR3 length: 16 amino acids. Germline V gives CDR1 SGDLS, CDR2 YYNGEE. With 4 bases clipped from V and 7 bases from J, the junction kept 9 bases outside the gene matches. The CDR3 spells CASSTTLAGGNNEQFF. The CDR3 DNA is TGTGCCAGCAGCACCACCCTAGCGGGGGGGAATAATGAGCAGTTCTTC.

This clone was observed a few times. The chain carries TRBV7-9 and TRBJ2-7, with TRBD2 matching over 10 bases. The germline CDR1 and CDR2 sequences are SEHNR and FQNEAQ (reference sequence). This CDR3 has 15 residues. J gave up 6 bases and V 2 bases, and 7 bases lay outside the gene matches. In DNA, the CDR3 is TGTGCCAGCAGCTTAACGGGGACTAGCGTACGCGAGCAGTACTTC. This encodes CASSLTGTSVREQYF. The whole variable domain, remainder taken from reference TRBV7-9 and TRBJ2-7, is DTGVSQNPRHKITKRGQNVTFRCDPISEHNRLYWYRQTLGQGPEFLTYFQNEAQLEKSRLLSDRFSAERPKGSFSTLEIQRTEQGDSAMYLCASSLTGTSVREQYFGPGTRLTVT.

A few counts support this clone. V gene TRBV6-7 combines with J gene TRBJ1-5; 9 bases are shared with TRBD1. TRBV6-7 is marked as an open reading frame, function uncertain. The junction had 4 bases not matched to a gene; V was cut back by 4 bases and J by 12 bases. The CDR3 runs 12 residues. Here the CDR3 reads CASSSRDRVQHF. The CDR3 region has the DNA TGTGCCAGCAGTTCCCGGGACAGGGTCCAGCATTTT.

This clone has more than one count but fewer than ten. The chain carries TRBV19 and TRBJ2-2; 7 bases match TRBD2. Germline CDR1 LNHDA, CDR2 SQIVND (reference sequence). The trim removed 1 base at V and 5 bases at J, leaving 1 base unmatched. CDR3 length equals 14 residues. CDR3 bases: TGTGCCAGTAGTATAGTGGGGGGGACCGGGGAGCTGTTTTTT. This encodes CASSIVGGTGELFF.

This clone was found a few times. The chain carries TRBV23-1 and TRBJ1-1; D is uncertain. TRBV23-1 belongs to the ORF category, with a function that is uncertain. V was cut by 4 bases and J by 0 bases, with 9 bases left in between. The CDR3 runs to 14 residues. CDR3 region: CASSRPGMNTEAFF. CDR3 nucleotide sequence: TGCGCCAGCAGTCGCCCGGGAATGAACACTGAAGCTTTCTTT.

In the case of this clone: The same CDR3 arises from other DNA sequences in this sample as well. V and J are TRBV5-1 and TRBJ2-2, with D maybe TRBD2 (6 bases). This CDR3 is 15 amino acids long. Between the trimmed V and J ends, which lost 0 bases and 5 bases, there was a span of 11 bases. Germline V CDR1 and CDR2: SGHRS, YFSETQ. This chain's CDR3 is CASSLVAGRTGELFF. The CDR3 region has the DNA TGCGCCAGCAGCTTGGTGGCGGGGAGGACCGGGGAGCTGTTTTTT.

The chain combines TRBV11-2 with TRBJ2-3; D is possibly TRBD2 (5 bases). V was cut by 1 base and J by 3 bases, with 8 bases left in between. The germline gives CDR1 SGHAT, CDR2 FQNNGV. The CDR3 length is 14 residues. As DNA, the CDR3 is TGTGCCAGCAGCTTAGGTCTAGCAACAGATACGCAGTATTTT. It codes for CASSLGLATDTQYF. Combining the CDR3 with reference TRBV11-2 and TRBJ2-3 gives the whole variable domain EAGVAQSPRYKIIEKRQSVAFWCNPISGHATLYWYQQILGQGPKLLIQFQNNGVVDDSQLPKDRFSAERLKGVDSTLKIQPAKLEDSAVYLCASSLGLATDTQYFGPGTRLTVL.

The CDR3 loop reads CASSTRRTDTQYF. CDR3 DNA: TGTGCCAGCTCCACCAGGCGCACAGATACGCAGTATTTT. The chain recombines TRBV18 with TRBJ2-3; D is unresolved. CDR1 and CDR2 from the germline V gene are KGHSH and LQKENI. This CDR3 has 13 amino acids. V dropped 6 bases and J dropped 1 base, with 8 bases sitting between them.

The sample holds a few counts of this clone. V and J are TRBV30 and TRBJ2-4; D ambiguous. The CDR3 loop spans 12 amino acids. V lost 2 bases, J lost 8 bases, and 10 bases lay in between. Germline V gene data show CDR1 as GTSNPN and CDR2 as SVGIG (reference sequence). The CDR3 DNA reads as TGTGCCTGGAGTCCCTTGGCCGACATTCAGTACTTC. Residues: CAWSPLADIQYF. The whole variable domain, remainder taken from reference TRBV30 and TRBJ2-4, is SQTIHQWPATLVQPVGSPLSLECTVEGTSNPNLYWYRQAAGRGLQLLFYSVGIGQISSEVPQNLSASRPQDRQFILSSKKLLLSDSGFYLCAWSPLADIQYFGAGTRLSVL.

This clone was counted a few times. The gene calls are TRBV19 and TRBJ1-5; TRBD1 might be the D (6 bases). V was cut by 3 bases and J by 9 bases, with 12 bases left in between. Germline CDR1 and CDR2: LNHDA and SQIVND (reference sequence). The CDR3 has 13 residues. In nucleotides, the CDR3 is TGTGCCAGTAGTATCAGGGGCTCCCCGCCCCAGCATTTT. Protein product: CASSIRGSPPQHF.

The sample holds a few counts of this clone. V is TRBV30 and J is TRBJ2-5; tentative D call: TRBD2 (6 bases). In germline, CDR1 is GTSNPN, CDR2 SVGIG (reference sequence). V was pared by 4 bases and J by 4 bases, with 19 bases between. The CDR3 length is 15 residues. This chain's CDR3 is CAWTHRGKGVETQYF. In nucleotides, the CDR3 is TGTGCCTGGACCCACCGCGGGAAAGGGGTAGAGACCCAGTACTTC.

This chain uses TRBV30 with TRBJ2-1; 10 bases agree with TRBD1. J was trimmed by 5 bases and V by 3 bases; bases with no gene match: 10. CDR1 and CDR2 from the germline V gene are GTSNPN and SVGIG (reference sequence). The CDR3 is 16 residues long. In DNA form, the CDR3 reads TGTGCCTGGAGGCCGCCTGGGACAGGGGCTAACAATGAGCAGTTCTTC. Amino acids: CAWRPPGTGANNEQFF. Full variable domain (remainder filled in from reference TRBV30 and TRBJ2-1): SQTIHQWPATLVQPVGSPLSLECTVEGTSNPNLYWYRQAAGRGLQLLFYSVGIGQISSEVPQNLSASRPQDRQFILSSKKLLLSDSGFYLCAWRPPGTGANNEQFFGPGTRLTVL.

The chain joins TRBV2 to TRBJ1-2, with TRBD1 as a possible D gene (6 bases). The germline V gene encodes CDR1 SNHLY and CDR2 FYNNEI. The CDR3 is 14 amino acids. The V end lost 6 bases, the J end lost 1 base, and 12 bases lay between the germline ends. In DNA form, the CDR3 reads TGTGCCAGCAGGGATGGACAGATTAACTATGGCTACACCTTC. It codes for CASRDGQINYGYTF.

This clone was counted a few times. The DNA for the CDR3 is TGTGCCAGCAGTCCGGGGGGGGGCAACACAGATACGCAGTATTTT. This sequence encodes CASSPGGGNTDTQYF. This chain uses TRBV6-5 with TRBJ2-3; the match to TRBD2 covers 8 bases. This CDR3 is built from 15 residues. CDR1 is MNHEY, CDR2 SVGAGI, per germline. Trimming cost V 5 bases and J 2 bases; bases outside gene matches: 6.

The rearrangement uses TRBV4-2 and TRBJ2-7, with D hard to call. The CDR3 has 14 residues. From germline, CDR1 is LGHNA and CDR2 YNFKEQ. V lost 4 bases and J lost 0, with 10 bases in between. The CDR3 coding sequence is TGTGCCAGCAGCCCGAGTAGTAACTCCTACGAGCAGTACTTC. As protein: CASSPSSNSYEQYF.

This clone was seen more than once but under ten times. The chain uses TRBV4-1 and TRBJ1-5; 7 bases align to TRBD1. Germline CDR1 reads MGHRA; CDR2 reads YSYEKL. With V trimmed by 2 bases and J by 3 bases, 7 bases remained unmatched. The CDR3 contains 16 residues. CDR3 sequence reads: CASSQLEDRSNQPQHF. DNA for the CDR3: TGCGCCAGCAGCCAACTAGAGGACAGGTCCAATCAGCCCCAGCATTTT.

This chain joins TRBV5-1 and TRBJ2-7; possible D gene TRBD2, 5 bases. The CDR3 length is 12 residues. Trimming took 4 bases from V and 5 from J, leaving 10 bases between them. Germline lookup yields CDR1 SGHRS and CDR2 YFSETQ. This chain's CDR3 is CASSERVNEQYF. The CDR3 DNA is TGCGCCAGCAGCGAGAGGGTGAACGAGCAGTACTTC.